This T cell receptor beta chain was identified in a study of OX40 agonist ivuxolimab in advanced cancers. Study at large: Clinicians treated patients with ivuxolimab, an agonistic anti-OX40 (CD134) antibody. Therapy given before enrollment (anti-PD-1, anti-PD-L1 or anti-CTLA-4) was allowed, and 40% had some. Whole-study findings and limits: CD8+ T cells (on average) carried more expanded clones than CD4+ T cells.

Concerning this clone: No antigen is known for it.

The CDR3 has 19 residues. V shed 3 bases and J 3 bases; nucleotides not matched to a gene: 14. CDR1 and CDR2 from the germline V gene are MNHEY and SMNVEV (reference sequence). Clones were sequenced by immunoSEQ multiplex PCR, and TCRdb holds only the in-frame ones, with some missing. The top ten clones hold 5% to 7.5% of a sample with almost 50,000 clones, around 86% of them seen once. This sequence was found in an adult with an advanced solid tumor such as melanoma, head and neck, liver or kidney cancer. The V and J genes are TRBV27 and TRBJ2-3; TRBD1 aligns across 11 bases. Material: CD4+ or CD8+ T cells sorted from blood, obtained in a trial of the OX40 agonist ivuxolimab. The CDR3, as DNA: TGTGCCAGCAGTTTGTCCCTGCAATGGACAGGGGGCGAGACAGATACGCAGTATTTT. This gives the protein CASSLSLQWTGGETDTQYF.